Listed below are T cell receptor beta chains from one sample, sequenced in a study of blood T cell repertoires in COVID-19. Some clones are missing from TCRdb's copy, which holds only in-frame ones; the method was immunoSEQ multiplex PCR. The repertoire includes about 200,000 clones, 80% of them detected once, and around 5.1% sits in the top ten. The specimen was peripheral blood. The receptors derive from a woman in her sixties or seventies with acute or convalescent COVID-19. Each CDR3 is given with its conserved first and last residue. Fields, in order: J gene, D gene, V gene, clone size, CDR3 DNA, CDR3 protein. D genes are given only for firm matches. Some rows have no size entry. The others give once, few or many, or a class for an expanded clone.

>TRBJ1-6|.|TRBV11-2|.
TGTGCCAGCAGCTTTTTGAGTACTTCCTCACCCCTCCACTTT
CASSFLSTSSPLHF
>TRBJ2-2|TRBD1|TRBV30|.
TGTGCCTGGAGTGCGACAGGGCCCGGGGAGCTGTTTTTT
CAWSATGPGELFF
>TRBJ1-1|.|TRBV9|.
TGTGCCAGCAGCGTAGAATCCAGGGCGGACACTGAAGCTTTCTTT
CASSVESRADTEAFF
>TRBJ2-3|TRBD1|TRBV7-2|.
TGTGCCAGCCTCCGGACAGGGGCCACAGATACGCAGTATTTT
CASLRTGATDTQYF
>TRBJ2-1|TRBD2|TRBV28|.
TGTGCCAGCAGCTTAGGGCTAGCGGGAGCCAATGAGCAGTTCTTC
CASSLGLAGANEQFF
>TRBJ2-7|TRBD2|TRBV6-5|once
TGTGCCAGCAGTTCACTAGCGGGAAGCTACGAGCAGTACTTC
CASSSLAGSYEQYF
>TRBJ1-3|.|TRBV28|.
TGTGCCAGCAGTTTACACTCTGGAAACACCATATATTTT
CASSLHSGNTIYF
>TRBJ2-1|.|TRBV6-6|.
TGTGCCAGCAGACCAGGGAACGTTAATGAGCAGTTCTTC
CASRPGNVNEQFF
>TRBJ2-7|.|TRBV7-9|.
TGTGCCAGCAGCTCCTATCAGGGCCACGAGCAGTACTTC
CASSSYQGHEQYF
>TRBJ1-5|.|TRBV6-6|.
TGTGCCACCTCCGGACAGTCTAATAGCAATCAGCCCCAGCATTTT
CATSGQSNSNQPQHF
>TRBJ2-3|.|TRBV2|.
TGTGCCAGCACGGGCGGGAGCACAGATACGCAGTATTTT
CASTGGSTDTQYF
>TRBJ2-3|TRBD2|TRBV7-2|.
TGTGCCAGCAGCTCTGGACTAGCGGGGATCACAGATACGCAGTATTTT
CASSSGLAGITDTQYF
>TRBJ2-7|.|TRBV5-4|.
TGTGCCAGCAGCTTGGCCAGCGGTTCCTACGAGCAGTACTTC
CASSLASGSYEQYF
>TRBJ2-7|.|TRBV11-3|.
TGTGCCAGCAGCACGCGGGACAGATTTTACGAGCAGTACTTC
CASSTRDRFYEQYF
>TRBJ2-7|.|TRBV5-6|.
TGTGCCAGCAGCGAAGGGGGTGTCGGCTCCTACGAGCAGTACTTC
CASSEGGVGSYEQYF
>TRBJ2-3|TRBD2|TRBV11-2|.
TGTGCCAGCAGCCCCGAGACTAGCGGGGCGCCCGCCAAGTATTTT
CASSPETSGAPAKYF